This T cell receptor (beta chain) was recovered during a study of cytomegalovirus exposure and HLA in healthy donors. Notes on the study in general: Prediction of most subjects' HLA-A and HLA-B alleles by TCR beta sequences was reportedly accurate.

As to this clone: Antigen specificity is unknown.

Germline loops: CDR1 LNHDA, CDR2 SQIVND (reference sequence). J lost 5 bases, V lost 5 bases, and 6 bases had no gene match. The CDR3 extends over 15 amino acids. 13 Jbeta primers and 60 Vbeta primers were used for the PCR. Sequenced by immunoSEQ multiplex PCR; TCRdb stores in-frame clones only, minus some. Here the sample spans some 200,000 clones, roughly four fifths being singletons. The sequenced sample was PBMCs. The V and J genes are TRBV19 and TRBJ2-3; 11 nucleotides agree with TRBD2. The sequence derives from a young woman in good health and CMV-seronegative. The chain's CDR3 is CASSFSGGAGDTQYF. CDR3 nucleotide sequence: TGTGCCAGTAGTTTTAGCGGGGGGGCCGGAGATACGCAGTATTTT.